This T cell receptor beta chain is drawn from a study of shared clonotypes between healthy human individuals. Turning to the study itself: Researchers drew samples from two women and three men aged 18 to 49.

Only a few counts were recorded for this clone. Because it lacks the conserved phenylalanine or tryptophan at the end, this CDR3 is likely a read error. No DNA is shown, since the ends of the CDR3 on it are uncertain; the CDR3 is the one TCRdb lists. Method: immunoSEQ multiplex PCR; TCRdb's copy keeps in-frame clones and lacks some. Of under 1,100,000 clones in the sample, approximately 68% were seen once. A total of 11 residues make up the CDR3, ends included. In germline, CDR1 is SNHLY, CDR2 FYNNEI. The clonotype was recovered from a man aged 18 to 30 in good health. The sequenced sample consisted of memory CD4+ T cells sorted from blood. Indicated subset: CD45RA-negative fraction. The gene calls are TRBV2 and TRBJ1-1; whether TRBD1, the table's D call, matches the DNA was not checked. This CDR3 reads CASSRATGTGV.